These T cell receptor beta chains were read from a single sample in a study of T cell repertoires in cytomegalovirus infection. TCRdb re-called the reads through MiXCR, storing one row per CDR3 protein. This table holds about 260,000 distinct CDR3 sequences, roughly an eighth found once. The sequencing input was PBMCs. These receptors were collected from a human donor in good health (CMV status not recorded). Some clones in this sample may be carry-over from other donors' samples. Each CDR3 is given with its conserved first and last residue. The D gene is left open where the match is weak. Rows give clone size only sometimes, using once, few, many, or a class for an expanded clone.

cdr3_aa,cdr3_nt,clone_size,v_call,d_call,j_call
CASSLAAGTYNEQFF,TGTGCCAGCAGCTTAGCGGCAGGGACCTACAATGAGCAGTTCTTC,many,TRBV7-2,NA,TRBJ2-1
CASSMRDREYGYTF,TGCGCCAGCAGTATGCGGGACAGGGAGTATGGCTACACCTTC,NA,TRBV5-1,TRBD1,TRBJ1-2
CSASGSLLGEPGNIQYF,TGCAGTGCTAGCGGGTCCCTGCTGGGGGAGCCTGGGAACATTCAGTACTTC,NA,TRBV20-1,NA,TRBJ2-4
CASSADRTGELFF,TGTGCCAGCAGTGCCGACCGGACCGGGGAGCTGTTTTTT,few,TRBV6-5,NA,TRBJ2-2
CASSVFFRSGNTIYF,TGTGCCAGCAGTGTTTTTTTTCGCTCTGGAAACACCATATATTTT,many,TRBV6-1,NA,TRBJ1-3
CASSLGLAGPFEQFF,TGTGCCAGCAGTTTAGGTCTAGCGGGACCATTTGAGCAGTTCTTC,NA,TRBV12-3/TRBV12-4,TRBD2,TRBJ2-1
CASSQEGGQPQHF,TGTGCCAGCAGCCAAGAAGGTGGGCAGCCCCAGCATTTT,few,TRBV4-2,NA,TRBJ1-5
CASSAGTGNTIYF,TGTGCCAGCTCAGCGGGGACAGGAAACACCATATATTTT,few,TRBV18,NA,TRBJ1-3
CASSFGQGDSPLHF,TGTGCCAGCAGTTTTGGACAGGGGGATTCACCCCTCCACTTT,NA,TRBV9,TRBD1,TRBJ1-6
CATSGAGGSSGELFF,TGTGCCACCAGTGGAGCAGGGGGCTCGTCCGGGGAGCTGTTTTTT,NA,TRBV24-1,TRBD1,TRBJ2-2
CASSSRQGGITEAFF,TGTGCCAGCAGCAGCCGACAGGGTGGAATCACTGAAGCTTTCTTT,many,TRBV7-2,TRBD1,TRBJ1-1
CSAQGPRLEQYF,TGCAGTGCACAGGGTCCCCGTTTAGAGCAGTACTTC,few,TRBV20-1,NA,TRBJ2-7
CASSQTDEAFF,TGTGCCAGCAGCCAGACAGATGAAGCTTTCTTT,many,TRBV11-1,NA,TRBJ1-1
CASVDAQVKNYGYTF,TGCGCCAGCGTCGACGCACAGGTGAAGAACTATGGCTACACCTTC,NA,TRBV10-2,NA,TRBJ1-2
CSATFLTGRYTDTQYF,TGCAGTGCCACCTTTCTGACAGGGCGCTACACAGATACGCAGTATTTT,few,TRBV20-1,TRBD1,TRBJ2-3
CASSLAGDYVGEQYF,TGCGCCAGCAGCTTGGCCGGGGATTACGTGGGCGAGCAGTACTTC,NA,TRBV5-1,NA,TRBJ2-7
CASDSASLGETQYF,TGTGCCAGCGACTCAGCCAGCTTGGGGGAGACCCAGTACTTC,NA,TRBV2,NA,TRBJ2-5
CASSYDGQETQYF,TGTGCCAGCAGCTACGACGGACAAGAGACCCAGTACTTC,many,TRBV7-6,NA,TRBJ2-5
CATSDPGQAHTDTQYF,TGTGCCACCAGTGACCCGGGACAGGCCCACACAGATACGCAGTATTTT,NA,TRBV24-1,TRBD1,TRBJ2-3